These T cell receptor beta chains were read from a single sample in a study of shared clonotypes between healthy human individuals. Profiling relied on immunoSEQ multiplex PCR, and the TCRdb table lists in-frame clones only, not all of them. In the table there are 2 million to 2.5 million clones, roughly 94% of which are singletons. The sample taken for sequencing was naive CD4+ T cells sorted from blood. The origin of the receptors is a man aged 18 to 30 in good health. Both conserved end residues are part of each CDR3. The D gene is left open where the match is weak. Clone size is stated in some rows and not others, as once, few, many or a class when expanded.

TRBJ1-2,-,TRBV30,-,CAWSVPPFGYGYTF,TGTGCCTGGAGTGTTCCTCCCTTTGGCTATGGCTACACCTTC
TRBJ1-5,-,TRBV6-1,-,CASSELGDQPQHF,TGTGCCAGCAGTGAATTGGGGGATCAGCCCCAGCATTTT
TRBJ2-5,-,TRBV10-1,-,CASSERQGRGTQYF,TGCGCCAGCAGTGAGCGACAGGGGAGGGGGACCCAGTACTTC
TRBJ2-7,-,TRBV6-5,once,CASRQGLEGIHEQYF,TGTGCCAGCAGACAGGGGTTGGAGGGTATCCACGAGCAGTACTTC
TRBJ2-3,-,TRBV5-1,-,CASSSPKQGGHTDTQYF,TGCGCCAGCAGCTCACCAAAACAGGGCGGACACACAGATACGCAGTATTTT
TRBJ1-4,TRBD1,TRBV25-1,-,CASSGLTGKGEKLFF,TGTGCCAGCAGTGGGTTGACAGGGAAGGGTGAAAAACTGTTTTTC
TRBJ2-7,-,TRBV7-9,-,CASSWGRGRDEQYF,TGTGCCAGCAGCTGGGGGCGGGGTAGGGACGAGCAGTACTTC
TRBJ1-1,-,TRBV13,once,CASSLYRNTNTEAFF,TGTGCCAGCAGCTTATACAGGAATACCAACACTGAAGCTTTCTTT
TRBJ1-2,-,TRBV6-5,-,CASSRSGTVYGYTF,TGTGCCAGCAGCCGAAGTGGGACGGTCTATGGCTACACCTTC
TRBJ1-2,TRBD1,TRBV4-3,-,CASSQDLWGTGSGYTF,TGCGCCAGCAGCCAAGATCTGTGGGGGACAGGGAGCGGCTACACCTTC
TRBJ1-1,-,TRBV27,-,CASSRGRTEAFF,TGTGCCAGCAGTCGGGGTAGAACAGAAGCTTTCTTT
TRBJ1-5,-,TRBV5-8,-,CASTLGKGNQPQHF,TGTGCCAGCACCCTGGGGAAGGGCAATCAGCCCCAGCATTTT
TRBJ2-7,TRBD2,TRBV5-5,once,CASSLDPSGLSYEQYF,TGTGCCAGCAGCTTGGATCCTAGCGGCCTCTCCTACGAGCAGTACTTC
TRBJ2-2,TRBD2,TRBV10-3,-,CAISDLAGRTGELFF,TGTGCCATCAGTGATTTAGCGGGACGCACCGGGGAGCTGTTTTTT
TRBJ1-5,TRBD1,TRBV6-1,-,CASRFDRGNQPQHF,TGTGCCAGCAGATTTGACAGGGGCAATCAGCCCCAGCATTTT
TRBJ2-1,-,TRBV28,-,CASSSPRGPSYNEQFF,TGTGCCAGCAGTTCCCCACGGGGGCCGTCCTACAATGAGCAGTTCTTC
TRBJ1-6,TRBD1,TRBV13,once,CASSPYRGAGSPLHF,TGTGCCAGCAGCCCCTACAGGGGTGCGGGTTCACCCCTCCACTTT
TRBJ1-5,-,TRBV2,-,CASSDARSNQPQHF,TGTGCCAGCAGTGACGCGCGGAGCAATCAGCCCCAGCATTTT
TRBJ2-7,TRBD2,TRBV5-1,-,CASSDPSGSYEQYF,TGCGCCAGCAGCGACCCTAGCGGGAGCTACGAGCAGTACTTC
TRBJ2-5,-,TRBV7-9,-,CASSLVRQETQYF,TGTGCCAGCAGCTTGGTCCGCCAAGAGACCCAGTACTTC
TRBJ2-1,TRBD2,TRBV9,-,CASSARLAALNEQFF,TGTGCCAGCAGCGCCCGACTAGCGGCCCTCAATGAGCAGTTCTTC
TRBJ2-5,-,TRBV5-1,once,CASSLAPSGQGTQYF,TGCGCCAGCAGCTTGGCGCCTAGCGGACAGGGGACCCAGTACTTC
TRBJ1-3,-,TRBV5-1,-,CASSLGGLGNTIYF,TGCGCCAGCAGCTTGGGAGGCCTAGGAAACACCATATATTTT
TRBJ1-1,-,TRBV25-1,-,CASKRGLTEAFF,TGTGCCAGCAAGCGGGGTCTCACTGAAGCTTTCTTT
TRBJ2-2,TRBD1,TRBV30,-,CAWSIRDRDTGELFF,TGTGCCTGGAGCATCCGGGACAGGGACACCGGGGAGCTGTTTTTT
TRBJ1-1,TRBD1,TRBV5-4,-,CASSSTGWGNTEAFF,TGTGCCAGCAGCTCGACAGGGTGGGGGAACACTGAAGCTTTCTTT
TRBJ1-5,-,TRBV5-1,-,CASSPRTGDSNQPQHF,TGCGCCAGCAGCCCGCGAACTGGGGATAGCAATCAGCCCCAGCATTTT
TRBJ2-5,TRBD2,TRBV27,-,CASSFSGGQNQETQYF,TGTGCCAGCAGTTTTAGCGGGGGCCAAAACCAAGAGACCCAGTACTTC
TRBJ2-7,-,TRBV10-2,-,CASSPGGPYEQYF,TGCGCCAGCAGTCCCGGGGGACCCTACGAGCAGTACTTC
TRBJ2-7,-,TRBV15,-,CATSRDGTGPYEQYF,TGTGCCACCAGCAGAGATGGTACAGGGCCCTACGAGCAGTACTTC
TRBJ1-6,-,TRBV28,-,CATTRAAGRYNSPLHF,TGTGCCACCACCCGGGCGGCGGGACGGTATAATTCACCCCTCCACTTT
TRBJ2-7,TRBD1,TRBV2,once,CASRERQGEEQYF,TGTGCCAGCAGGGAACGACAGGGGGAAGAGCAGTACTTC
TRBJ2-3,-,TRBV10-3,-,CAIAPLATQGDTQYF,TGTGCCATCGCCCCCCTAGCTACTCAGGGAGATACGCAGTATTTT
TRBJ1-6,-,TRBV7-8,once,CASSLTLKGSSPLHF,TGTGCCAGCAGCCTGACCCTCAAGGGCAGCTCACCCCTCCACTTT
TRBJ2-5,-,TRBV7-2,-,CASSLGGSQETQYF,TGTGCCAGCAGCTTAGGCGGGTCCCAAGAGACCCAGTACTTC
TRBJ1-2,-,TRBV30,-,CAWSVNNGYTF,TGTGCCTGGAGTGTGAACAATGGCTACACCTTC
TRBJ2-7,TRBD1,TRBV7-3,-,CASSPRQGSYEQYF,TGTGCCAGCAGCCCGCGACAGGGATCCTACGAGCAGTACTTC
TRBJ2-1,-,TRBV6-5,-,CASSTGTSEKQFF,TGTGCCAGCAGTACTGGGACATCCGAGAAGCAGTTCTTC
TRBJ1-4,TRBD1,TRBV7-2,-,CASSSPGQGPNEKLFF,TGTGCCAGCAGCTCACCGGGACAGGGACCTAATGAAAAACTGTTTTTT
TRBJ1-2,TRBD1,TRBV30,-,CAWSVAGTGSFYTF,TGTGCCTGGAGTGTCGCCGGGACAGGGAGTTTCTACACCTTC
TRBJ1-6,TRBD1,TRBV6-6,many,CASSYLTGANSPLHF,TGTGCCAGCAGTTACCTGACAGGGGCTAATTCACCCCTCCACTTT
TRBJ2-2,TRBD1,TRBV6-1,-,CASTTGGTGSGELFF,TGTGCCAGCACGACAGGGGGAACGGGGTCCGGGGAGCTGTTTTTT
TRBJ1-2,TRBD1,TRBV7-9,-,CASSLEFGQVNYGYTF,TGTGCCAGCAGCTTAGAATTCGGACAGGTTAACTATGGCTACACCTTC
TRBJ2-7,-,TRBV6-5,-,CASRNRESYEQYF,TGTGCCAGCAGAAACAGGGAATCCTACGAGCAGTACTTC
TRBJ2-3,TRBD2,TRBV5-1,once,CASSLEGPPGGTQYF,TGCGCCAGCAGCTTGGAGGGCCCACCGGGGGGTACGCAGTATTTT